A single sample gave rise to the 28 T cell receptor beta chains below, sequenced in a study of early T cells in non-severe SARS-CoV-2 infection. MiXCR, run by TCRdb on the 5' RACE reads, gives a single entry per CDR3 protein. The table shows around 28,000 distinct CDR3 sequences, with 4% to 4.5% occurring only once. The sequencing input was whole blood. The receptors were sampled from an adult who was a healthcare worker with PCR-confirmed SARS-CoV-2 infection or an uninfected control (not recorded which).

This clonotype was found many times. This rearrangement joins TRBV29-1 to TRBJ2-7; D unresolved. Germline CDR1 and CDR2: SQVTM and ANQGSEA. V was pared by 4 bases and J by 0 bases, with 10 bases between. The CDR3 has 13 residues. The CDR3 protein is CSVGKAFSYEQYF. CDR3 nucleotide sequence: TGCAGCGTTGGGAAGGCCTTCTCCTACGAGCAGTACTTC.

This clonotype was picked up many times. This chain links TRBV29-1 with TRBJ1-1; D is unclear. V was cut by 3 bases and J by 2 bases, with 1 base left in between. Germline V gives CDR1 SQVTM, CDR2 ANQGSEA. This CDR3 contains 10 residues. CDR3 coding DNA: TGCAGCGTTGATAACACTGAAGCTTTCTTT. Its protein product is CSVDNTEAFF.

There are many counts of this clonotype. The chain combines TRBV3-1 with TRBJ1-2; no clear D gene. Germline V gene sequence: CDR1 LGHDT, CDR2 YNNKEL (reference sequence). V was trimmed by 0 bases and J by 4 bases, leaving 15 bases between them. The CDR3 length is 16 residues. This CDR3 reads CASSQDKGRIFYGYTF. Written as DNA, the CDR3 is TGTGCCAGCAGCCAAGATAAAGGGAGAATCTTCTATGGCTACACCTTC.

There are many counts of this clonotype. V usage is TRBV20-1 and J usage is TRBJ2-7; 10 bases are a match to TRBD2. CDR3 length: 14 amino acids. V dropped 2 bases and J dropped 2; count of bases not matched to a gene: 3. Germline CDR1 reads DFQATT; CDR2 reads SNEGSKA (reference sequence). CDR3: CSARWLAGAYEQYF. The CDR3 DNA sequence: TGCAGTGCTAGATGGCTAGCGGGAGCCTACGAGCAGTACTTC.

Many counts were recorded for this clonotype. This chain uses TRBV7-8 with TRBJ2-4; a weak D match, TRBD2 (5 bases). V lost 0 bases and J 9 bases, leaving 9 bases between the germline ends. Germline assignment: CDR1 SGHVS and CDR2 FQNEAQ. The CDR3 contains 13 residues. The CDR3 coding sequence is TGTGCCAGCAGCTTAGCGGAGGCGGGCATTCAGTACTTC. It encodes CASSLAEAGIQYF.

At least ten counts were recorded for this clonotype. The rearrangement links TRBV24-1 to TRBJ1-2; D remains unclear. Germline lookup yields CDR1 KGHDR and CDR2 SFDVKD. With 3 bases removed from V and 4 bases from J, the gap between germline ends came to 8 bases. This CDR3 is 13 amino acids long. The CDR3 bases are TGTGCCACCAGTGATCCGAGCTTCTATGGCTACACCTTC. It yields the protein CATSDPSFYGYTF.

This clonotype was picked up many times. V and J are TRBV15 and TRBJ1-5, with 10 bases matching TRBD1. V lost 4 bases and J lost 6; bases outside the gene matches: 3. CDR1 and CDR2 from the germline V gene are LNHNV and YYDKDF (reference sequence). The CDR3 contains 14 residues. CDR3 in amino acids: CATSTGQGTQPQHF. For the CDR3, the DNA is TGTGCCACCAGCACGGGACAGGGGACTCAGCCCCAGCATTTT.

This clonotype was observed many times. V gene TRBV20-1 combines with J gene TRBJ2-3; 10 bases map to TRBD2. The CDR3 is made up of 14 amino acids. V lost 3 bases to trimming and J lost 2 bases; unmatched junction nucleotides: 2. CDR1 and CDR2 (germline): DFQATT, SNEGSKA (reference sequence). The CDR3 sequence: CSARSGRDTDTQYF. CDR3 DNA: TGCAGTGCTAGGAGCGGGAGGGACACAGATACGCAGTATTTT.

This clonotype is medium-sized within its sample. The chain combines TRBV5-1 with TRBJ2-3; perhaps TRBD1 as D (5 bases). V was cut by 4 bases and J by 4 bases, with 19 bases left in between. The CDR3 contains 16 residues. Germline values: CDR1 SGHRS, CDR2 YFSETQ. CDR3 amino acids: CASSTEAGSPPDTQYF. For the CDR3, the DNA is TGCGCCAGCAGCACAGAGGCAGGGTCTCCTCCAGATACGCAGTATTTT.

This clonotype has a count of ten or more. CDR3 loop: CASSLSWGLAYGYTF. The DNA of the CDR3 is TGTGCCAGCAGCTTGTCTTGGGGGCTGGCCTATGGCTACACCTTC. This sequence joins TRBV5-5 and TRBJ1-2; possible D gene TRBD1, 6 bases. V lost 1 base and J 4 bases, leaving 14 bases between the germline ends. The CDR3 has 15 residues. The germline V gene has CDR1 SGHKS and CDR2 YYEKEE (reference sequence).

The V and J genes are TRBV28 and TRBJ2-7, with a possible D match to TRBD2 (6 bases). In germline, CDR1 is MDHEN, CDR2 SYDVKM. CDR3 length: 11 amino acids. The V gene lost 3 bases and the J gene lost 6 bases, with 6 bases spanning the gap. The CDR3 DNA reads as TGTGCCAGCAGTTTGGGAGGCGAGCAGTACTTC. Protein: CASSLGGEQYF.

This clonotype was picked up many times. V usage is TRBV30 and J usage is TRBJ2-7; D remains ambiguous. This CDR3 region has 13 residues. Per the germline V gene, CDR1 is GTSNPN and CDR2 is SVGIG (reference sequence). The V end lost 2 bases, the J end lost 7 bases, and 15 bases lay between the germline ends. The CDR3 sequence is CAWSPGRGGEQYF. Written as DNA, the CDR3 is TGTGCCTGGAGTCCCGGACGCGGCGGTGAGCAGTACTTC.

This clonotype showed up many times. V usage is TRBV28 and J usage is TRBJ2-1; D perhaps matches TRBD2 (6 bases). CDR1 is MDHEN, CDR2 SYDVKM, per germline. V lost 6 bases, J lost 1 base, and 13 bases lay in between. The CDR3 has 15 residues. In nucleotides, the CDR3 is TGTGCCAGCAGGGAGGGACTCGTGTCCTACAATGAGCAGTTCTTC. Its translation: CASREGLVSYNEQFF.

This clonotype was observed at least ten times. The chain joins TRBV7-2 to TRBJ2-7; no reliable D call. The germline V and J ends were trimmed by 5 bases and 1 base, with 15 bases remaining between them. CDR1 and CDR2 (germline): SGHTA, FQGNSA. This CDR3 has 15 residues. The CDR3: CASSISPGSSYEQYF. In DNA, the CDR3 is TGTGCCAGCAGCATATCTCCCGGCAGTTCCTACGAGCAGTACTTC.

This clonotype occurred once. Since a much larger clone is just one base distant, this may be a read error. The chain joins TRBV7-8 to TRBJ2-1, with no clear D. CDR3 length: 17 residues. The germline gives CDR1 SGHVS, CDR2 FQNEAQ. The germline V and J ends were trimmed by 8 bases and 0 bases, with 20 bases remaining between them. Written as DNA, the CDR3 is TGTGCCAGCGGCTCGCAATTGCGGAGCTACTCCTACAATGAGCAGTTCTTC. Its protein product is CASGSQLRSYSYNEQFF.

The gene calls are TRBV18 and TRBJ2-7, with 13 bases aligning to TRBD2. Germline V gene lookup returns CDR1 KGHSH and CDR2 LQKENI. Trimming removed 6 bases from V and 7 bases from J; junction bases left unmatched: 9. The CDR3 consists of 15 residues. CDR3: CASSPGLAGAGEQYF. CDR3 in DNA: TGTGCCAGCTCCCCCGGACTAGCGGGAGCTGGAGAGCAGTACTTC.

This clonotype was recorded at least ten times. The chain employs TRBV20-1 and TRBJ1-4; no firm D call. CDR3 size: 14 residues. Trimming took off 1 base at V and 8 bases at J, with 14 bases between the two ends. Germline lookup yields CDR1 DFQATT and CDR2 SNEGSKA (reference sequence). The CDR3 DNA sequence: TGCAGTGCTAGAGGGCGACGGTCTGGCGAAAAACTGTTTTTT. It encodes CSARGRRSGEKLFF.

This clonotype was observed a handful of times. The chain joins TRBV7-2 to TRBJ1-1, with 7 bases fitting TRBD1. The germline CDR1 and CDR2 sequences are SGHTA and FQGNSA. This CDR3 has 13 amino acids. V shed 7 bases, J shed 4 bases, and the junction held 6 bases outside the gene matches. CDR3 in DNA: TGTGCCAGCAACCCGGACAGGTTCACTGAAGCTTTCTTT. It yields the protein CASNPDRFTEAFF.

The CDR3 protein is CASSLTSGIYNEQFF. CDR3 DNA sequence: TGTGCCAGCAGCTTAACTAGCGGGATATACAATGAGCAGTTCTTC. The chain links TRBV7-2 to TRBJ2-1; 10 nucleotides align to TRBD2. Germline assignment: CDR1 SGHTA and CDR2 FQGNSA. The length of the CDR3 is 15 residues. Trimming removed 2 bases from V and 4 bases from J; junction bases left unmatched: 2.

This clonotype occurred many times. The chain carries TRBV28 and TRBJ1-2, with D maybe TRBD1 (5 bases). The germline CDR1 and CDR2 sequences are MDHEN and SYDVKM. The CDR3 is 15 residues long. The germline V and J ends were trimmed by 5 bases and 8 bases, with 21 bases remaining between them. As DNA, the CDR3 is TGTGCCAGCAGTCCCTTGGATCCAGGGATGAGAGGCTACACCTTC. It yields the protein CASSPLDPGMRGYTF.

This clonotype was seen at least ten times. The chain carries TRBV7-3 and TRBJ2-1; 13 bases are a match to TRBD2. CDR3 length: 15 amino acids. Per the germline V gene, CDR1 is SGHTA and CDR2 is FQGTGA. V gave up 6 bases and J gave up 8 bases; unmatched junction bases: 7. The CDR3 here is CASSLGTSGTDEQFF. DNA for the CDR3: TGTGCCAGCAGTTTGGGGACTAGCGGGACGGATGAGCAGTTCTTC.

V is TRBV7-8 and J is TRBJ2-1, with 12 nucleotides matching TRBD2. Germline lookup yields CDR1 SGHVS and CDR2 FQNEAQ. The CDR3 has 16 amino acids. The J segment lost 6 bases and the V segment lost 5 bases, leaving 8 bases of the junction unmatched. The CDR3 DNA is TGTGCCAGCAGCGGTAGCCTAGCGGGAGGGGTCAATGAGCAGTTCTTC. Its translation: CASSGSLAGGVNEQFF.

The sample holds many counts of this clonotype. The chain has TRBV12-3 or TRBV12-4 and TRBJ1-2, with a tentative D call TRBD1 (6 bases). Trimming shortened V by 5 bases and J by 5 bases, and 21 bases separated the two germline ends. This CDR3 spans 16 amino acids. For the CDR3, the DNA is TGTGCCAGCAGTCGGACCGGGGAACAGGGCGCGTATGGCTACACCTTC. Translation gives CASSRTGEQGAYGYTF.

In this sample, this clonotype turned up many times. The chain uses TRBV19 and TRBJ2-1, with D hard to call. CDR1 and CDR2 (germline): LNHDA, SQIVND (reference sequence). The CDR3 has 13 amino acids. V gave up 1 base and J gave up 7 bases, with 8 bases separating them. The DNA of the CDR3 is TGTGCCAGTAGTATAGTCGACGTGAATGAGCAGTTCTTC. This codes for CASSIVDVNEQFF.

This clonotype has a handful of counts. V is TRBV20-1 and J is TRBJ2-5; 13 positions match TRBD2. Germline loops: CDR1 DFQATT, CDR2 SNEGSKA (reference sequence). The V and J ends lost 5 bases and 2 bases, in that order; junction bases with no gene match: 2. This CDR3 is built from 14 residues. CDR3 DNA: TGCAGTGCTGGGGGACTAGCGGGACAAGAGACCCAGTACTTC. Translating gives CSAGGLAGQETQYF.

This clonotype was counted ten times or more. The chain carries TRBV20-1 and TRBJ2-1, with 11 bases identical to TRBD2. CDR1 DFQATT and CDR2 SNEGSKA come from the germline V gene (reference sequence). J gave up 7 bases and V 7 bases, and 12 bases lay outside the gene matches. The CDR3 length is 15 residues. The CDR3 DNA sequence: TGCAGTGGAAATAGCGGGAGGGTTATAGGGAATGAGCAGTTCTTC. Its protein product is CSGNSGRVIGNEQFF.

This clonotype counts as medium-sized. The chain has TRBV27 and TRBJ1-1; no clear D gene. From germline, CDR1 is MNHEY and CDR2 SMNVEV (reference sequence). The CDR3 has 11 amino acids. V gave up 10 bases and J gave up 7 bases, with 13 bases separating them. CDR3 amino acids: CATYDKFEAFF. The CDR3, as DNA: TGTGCCACCTACGACAAATTTGAAGCTTTCTTT.

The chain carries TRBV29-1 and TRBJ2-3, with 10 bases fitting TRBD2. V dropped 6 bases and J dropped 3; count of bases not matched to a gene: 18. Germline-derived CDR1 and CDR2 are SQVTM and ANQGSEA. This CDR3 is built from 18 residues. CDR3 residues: CSVPDPSGRALVTDTQYF. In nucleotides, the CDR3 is TGCAGCGTCCCGGACCCAAGCGGGAGGGCCCTAGTTACAGATACGCAGTATTTT.